These T cell receptor beta chains were read from a single sample in a study of blood T cells in healthy people across ages. TCRdb analysed the 5' RACE reads with MiXCR anew, one entry per CDR3 protein. The sample lists hundreds of thousands of distinct CDR3 sequences, about 52% occurring once. The sequenced sample consisted of blood. The receptors originated from a woman aged 55-69 years in good health. The CDR3 runs from the conserved cysteine through the conserved F or W. D genes are given only for firm matches. Rows may omit the clone size; those that give it use once, few, many or a size class.

abundance	v_gene	d_gene	j_gene	CDR3nt	CDR3aa
few	TRBV10-3	-	TRBJ1-1	TGTGCCATCAGTGAGGTGAACGCGATAGAAGCTTTCTTT	CAISEVNAIEAFF
-	TRBV15	-	TRBJ2-1	TGTGCCACCTCCCCTGGGGGGAGCTCCTACAATGAGCAGTTCTTC	CATSPGGSSYNEQFF
few	TRBV20-1	TRBD2	TRBJ2-7	TGCAGTGCTAGAGATTACACTAGCGGGCGAGGGGGCTCGAGCGAGCAGTACTTC	CSARDYTSGRGGSSEQYF
few	TRBV7-2	TRBD2	TRBJ2-5	TGTGCCAGCAGCTTAGATCTAGCGGGAGAAAAGACCCAGTACTTC	CASSLDLAGEKTQYF
-	TRBV24-1	TRBD2	TRBJ2-1	TGTGCCACCAGTGCCAGGACTAGCGGGAAGCTTCATGAGCAGTTCTTC	CATSARTSGKLHEQFF
-	TRBV9	TRBD2	TRBJ2-1	TGTGCCAGCAGCGTATCAGGTAGCGGGAACAATGAGCGGTTCTTC	CASSVSGSGNNERFF
few	TRBV11-3	-	TRBJ1-1	TGTGCCAGCAGCTTAGATCCGGGGCCGAACACTGAAGCTTTCTTT	CASSLDPGPNTEAFF
few	TRBV28	-	TRBJ1-2	TGTGCCAGCAGTTTATACGGTACAGGCTACACCTTC	CASSLYGTGYTF
-	TRBV5-6	-	TRBJ2-5	TGTGCCAGCAGCTTCGGGGAGCGGGAGACCCAGTACTTC	CASSFGERETQYF
-	TRBV6-1	TRBD1	TRBJ1-2	TGTGCCGGGACAGTGGGTCCGGGGAATGATGACTACACCTTC	CAGTVGPGNDDYTF
-	TRBV7-8	-	TRBJ2-5	TGTGCCAGCAGCTCCCCTTCGGTGGAGACCCAGTACTTC	CASSSPSVETQYF
-	TRBV7-9	TRBD1	TRBJ2-7	TGTGCCAGCAGCTCAACCGGGACAGGAGCCTACGAGCAGTACTTC	CASSSTGTGAYEQYF
-	TRBV12-3/TRBV12-4	-	TRBJ2-1	TGTGCCAGCAGTATAGGGGGACGATACAATGAGCAGTTCTTC	CASSIGGRYNEQFF
few	TRBV30	-	TRBJ2-7	TGTGCTCTAGGAGACGGGAGCTCCTACGAGCAGTACTTC	CALGDGSSYEQYF
-	TRBV27	-	TRBJ2-7	TGTGCCAGCAGTGCAAGGAGCCTCTACGAGCAGTACTTC	CASSARSLYEQYF
few	TRBV19	-	TRBJ2-1	TGTGCCAGTAGTATAGACGGGTCCTACAATGAGCAGTTCTTC	CASSIDGSYNEQFF
-	TRBV11-2	-	TRBJ2-1	TGTGCCAGCAGCCCGGGACTGCCTATTTACAATGAGCAGTTCTTC	CASSPGLPIYNEQFF
few	TRBV15	-	TRBJ2-1	TGTGCCACCAGCCCCTTCAGGGCAGGGAGGTCCGCTTACAATGAGCAGTTCTTC	CATSPFRAGRSAYNEQFF
-	TRBV2	TRBD1	TRBJ1-3	TGTGCCAGCAGTAGGACAGGATATTCTGGAAACACCATATATTTT	CASSRTGYSGNTIYF
-	TRBV29-1	TRBD1	TRBJ1-1	TGCAGCGTTTCGACAGGGTACACTGAAGCTTTCTTT	CSVSTGYTEAFF
few	TRBV9	-	TRBJ2-5	TGTGCCAGCAGCGTAGCGAGCTCGGAGACCCAGTACTTC	CASSVASSETQYF
few	TRBV6-2/TRBV6-3	TRBD2	TRBJ2-1	TGTGCCAGCAGAGCTGGGGGTAGCGGGAGGGCCAATGAGCAGTTCTTC	CASRAGGSGRANEQFF
few	TRBV7-9	TRBD1	TRBJ1-4	TGTGCCAGCAGACCCCGACAGGGGGCAGAGGAAAAACTGTTTTTT	CASRPRQGAEEKLFF
-	TRBV6-6	TRBD2	TRBJ2-1	TGTGCCAGCAGTTACTCCGAATCAAGCGGGAGGAATGAGCAGTTCTTC	CASSYSESSGRNEQFF